What follows are 7 T cell receptor beta chains derived from one specimen sequenced in a study of cytomegalovirus exposure and HLA in healthy donors. 60 Vbeta and 13 Jbeta primers were used in PCR. TCRdb's copy holds only in-frame clones and misses some; the assay was immunoSEQ multiplex PCR. The sample lists 90,000 to 150,000 clones, roughly 70% occurring once. The sample consisted of PBMCs. The source of these receptors is a woman aged 40 to 49 in good health and CMV-seropositive.

The chain employs TRBV30 and TRBJ1-4; tentative D call: TRBD1 (5 bases). From germline, CDR1 is GTSNPN and CDR2 SVGIG (reference sequence). This CDR3 spans 14 amino acids. V was cut by 1 base and J by 8 bases, with 14 bases left in between. The CDR3 here is CAWSALPPGEKLFF. The CDR3 DNA reads as TGTGCCTGGAGTGCATTACCGCCAGGGGAAAAACTGTTTTTT.

Regarding this clone: Other DNA sequences in the same sample also yield this CDR3. The CDR3 DNA sequence: TGTGCCAGCTCACCAAGCAGGGACACTGAAGCTTTCTTT. Protein sequence: CASSPSRDTEAFF. The chain couples TRBV18 to TRBJ1-1, with D perhaps TRBD1 (5 bases). Trimming took off 2 bases at V and 3 bases at J, with 7 bases between the two ends. Germline CDR1 is KGHSH and CDR2 is LQKENI. CDR3 length equals 13 residues.

About this clone: The sample contains more than one DNA sequence encoding this CDR3. The chain recombines TRBV27 with TRBJ2-1, with D perhaps TRBD2 (6 bases). The germline V gene has CDR1 MNHEY and CDR2 SMNVEV (reference sequence). With 0 bases removed from V and 2 bases from J, the gap between germline ends came to 8 bases. The length of the CDR3 is 15 residues. CDR3 coding DNA: TGTGCCAGCAGTTTATCGACGGGGGCCTACAATGAGCAGTTCTTC. Protein: CASSLSTGAYNEQFF.

J is TRBJ2-5 and V is TRBV5-4; 7 bases are shared with TRBD2. Per the germline V gene, CDR1 is SGHNT and CDR2 is YYREEE (reference sequence). J lost 4 bases, V lost 0 bases, and 12 bases had no gene match. The length of the CDR3 is 17 residues. In DNA, the CDR3 is TGTGCCAGCAGCTTGGTGGGAGGGCCGATGGTGGGAGAGACCCAGTACTTC. This translates into CASSLVGGPMVGETQYF.

The rearrangement uses TRBV10-2 and TRBJ2-7; D is perhaps TRBD1 (6 bases). The CDR3 is 17 residues long. CDR1 WSHSY and CDR2 SAAADI come from the germline V gene. Trimming took off 0 bases at V and 3 bases at J, with 18 bases between the two ends. CDR3 nucleotides: TGCGCCAGCAGTGAGTCGGTAGGGGCAGGGGATTTCTACGAGCAGTACTTC. Protein sequence: CASSESVGAGDFYEQYF.

This clone was observed a few times. This rearrangement joins TRBV6-6 to TRBJ1-5; D is perhaps TRBD1 (6 bases). The CDR3 runs to 11 residues. Between the trimmed V and J ends, which lost 11 bases and 4 bases, there was a span of 9 bases. Looked up from germline, CDR1 is MNHNY and CDR2 is SVGAGI (reference sequence). The CDR3 protein is CAGGQNQPQHF. CDR3 coding DNA: TGTGCCGGTGGACAGAATCAGCCCCAGCATTTT.

The rearrangement joins TRBV30 to TRBJ1-4; 7 bases agree with TRBD1. The ends lost 8 bases at V and 7 bases at J; junction bases unmatched: 4. The CDR3 is 11 amino acids. Per the germline V gene, CDR1 is GTSNPN and CDR2 is SVGIG (reference sequence). In DNA, the CDR3 is TGTGCCGGCAGGGGGTTTGAAAAACTGTTTTTT. Translated, it gives CAGRGFEKLFF.